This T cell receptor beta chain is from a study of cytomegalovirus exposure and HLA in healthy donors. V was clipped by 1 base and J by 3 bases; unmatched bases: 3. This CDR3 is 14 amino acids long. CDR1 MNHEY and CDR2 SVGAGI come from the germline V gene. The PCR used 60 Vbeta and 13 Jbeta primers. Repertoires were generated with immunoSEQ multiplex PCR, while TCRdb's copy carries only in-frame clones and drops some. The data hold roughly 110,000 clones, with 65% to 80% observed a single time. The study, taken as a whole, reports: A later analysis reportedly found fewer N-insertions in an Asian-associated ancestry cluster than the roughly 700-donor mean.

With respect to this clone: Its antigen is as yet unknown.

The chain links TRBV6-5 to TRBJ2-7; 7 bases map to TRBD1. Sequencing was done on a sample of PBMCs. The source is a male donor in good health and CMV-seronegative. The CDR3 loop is CASSYLGQFYEQYF. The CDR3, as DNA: TGTGCCAGCAGTTACTTGGGACAGTTCTACGAGCAGTACTTC.